The rows below give T cell receptor beta chains drawn from one sample of a study of blood T cell repertoires in COVID-19. The data were produced by immunoSEQ multiplex PCR, yet TCRdb's version contains in-frame clones alone and is incomplete. Of about 160,000 clones listed, roughly 79% are singletons. What was sequenced was peripheral blood. These receptors came from an elderly woman with acute or convalescent COVID-19. Each CDR3 is given with its conserved first and last residue. Size tells how often a clone was seen (once, few, many) or the class of an expanded clone, and some rows leave it out.

>NA|TRBJ1-2|TRBV3-1/TRBV3-2
CASSFGGQLGGYTF
>NA|TRBJ1-2|TRBV6-5
CALKGQGYYGYTF
>few|TRBJ1-2|TRBV7-6
CASSLDSYYGYTF
>NA|TRBJ2-5|TRBV19
CASSIWRESETQYF
>NA|TRBJ2-1|TRBV12-3/TRBV12-4
CASSPQGNEQFF
>NA|TRBJ1-5|TRBV6-5
CASRIGQGRQPQHF
>NA|TRBJ1-4|TRBV4-1
CASSQVGFTNEKLFF
>NA|TRBJ1-2|TRBV10-3
CAISEDSYGYTF
>NA|TRBJ2-1|TRBV9
CASSVAQSSSYNEQFF
>NA|TRBJ1-5|TRBV28
CASSRQVYSNQPQHF
>NA|TRBJ2-3|TRBV15
CATRTRDTDTQYF
>few|TRBJ2-1|TRBV19
CASSMGSLAEQFF
>few|TRBJ1-1|TRBV21-1
CASSAEGGVSEAFF
>NA|TRBJ2-7|TRBV3-1/TRBV3-2
CASSLTSGRDEQYF
>few|TRBJ2-1|TRBV18
CASSPPSGTFNEQFF
>once|TRBJ2-2|TRBV10-1
CASSDGTGWTGELFF
>NA|TRBJ1-3|TRBV2
CASSGQGNTIYF
>NA|TRBJ2-1|TRBV7-8
CASSPSPGDLYNEQFF
>NA|TRBJ1-2|TRBV7-2
CASSLSGKGGYTF
>few|TRBJ1-3|TRBV28
CASSLGQPESGNTIYF
>NA|TRBJ2-7|TRBV5-4
CASSRTGTGVYEQYF
>NA|TRBJ2-3|TRBV14
CASSDWTRKDTQYF
>once|TRBJ2-7|TRBV7-9
CASEAGQEQYF
>NA|TRBJ1-1|TRBV5-5
CASSLGTGGIMNTEAFF
>once|TRBJ1-6|TRBV20-1
CSASAQPYSPLHF
>NA|TRBJ1-3|TRBV30
CAWSVRDPYSGNTIYF
>few|TRBJ2-3|TRBV3-1/TRBV3-2
CASSQEPDWGGVTDTQYF
>NA|TRBJ2-6|TRBV2
CASSESARGPGANVLTF
>NA|TRBJ1-1|TRBV27
CASSYLTGGTEAFF
>NA|TRBJ1-4|TRBV19
CASRGITGANEKLFF
>NA|TRBJ2-3|TRBV29-1
CSVATGGRSGDTQYF
>NA|TRBJ2-5|TRBV5-1
CASSLRQGGQETQYF
>NA|TRBJ1-1|TRBV7-9
CASSLGDRRNTEAFF
>NA|TRBJ2-3|TRBV20-1
CSASGGGTQYF
>NA|TRBJ2-2|TRBV5-1
CASSSPTGSVTGELFF
>NA|TRBJ1-6|TRBV7-2
CASSSRTGASNSPLHF
>once|TRBJ2-7|TRBV7-2
CASSLDRGHVYEQYF
>NA|TRBJ1-1|TRBV7-9
CASSLQGARTEAFF
>NA|TRBJ1-1|TRBV7-7
CASSLDTSTEAFF
>once|TRBJ1-2|TRBV15
CAATTGTTNYGYTF
>NA|TRBJ2-1|TRBV5-1
CASRPSGISYNEQFF
>NA|TRBJ2-6|TRBV19
CASSMGLAVSGANVLTF